The TCR beta chain under discussion was sequenced for a study of shared clonotypes between healthy human individuals. Study results and caveats: Compared with memory subsets, naive subsets generally had larger estimated richness.

HIV-negative, healthy adults without recent acute infections or vaccinations were the donors. Splitting the CD4+ cells yielded a CD45RA+ naive subset and a CD45RA-negative memory subset. Trimming removed 6 bases at V and 6 bases at J, with 16 bases between. Looked up from germline, CDR1 is SGHVS and CDR2 is FNYEAQ. The CDR3 has 14 residues. Worth noting for this clone: Its cognate antigen is unknown.

TCRdb keeps only in-frame clones here, not all; method: immunoSEQ multiplex PCR. The sample holds hundreds of thousands of clones; around two thirds are singletons and the top ten take over 1.5%. Input material: memory CD4+ T cells sorted from blood. Subset of the sample: CD45RA-negative fraction. The V call is TRBV7-6, the J call TRBJ2-3; no definite D call. The sequence was obtained from a woman aged 30 to 39 in good health. This chain's CDR3 is CASSSRTTADTQYF. The CDR3 DNA sequence: TGTGCCAGCAGTAGTCGGACCACGGCCGATACGCAGTATTTT.